These T cell receptor beta chains were read from a single sample in a study of blood T cells in healthy people across ages. Using its own MiXCR run on the 5' RACE reads, TCRdb lists one record per CDR3 protein. The data contain about 780,000 distinct CDR3 sequences, about 45% of them singletons. The specimen was blood. All receptors come from a man of 80 years or more in good health. CDR3s include the opening cysteine and the closing phenylalanine or tryptophan. A D gene is named only where the DNA matches it firmly. Clone size is stated in some rows and not others, as once, few, many or a class when expanded.

size	V	J	D	DNA	CDR3
NA	TRBV6-2/TRBV6-3	TRBJ2-7	TRBD2	TGTGCCAGCAGTCCCTTGATAGCGGGAAGCTCCTACAATGAGCAGTACTTC	CASSPLIAGSSYNEQYF
NA	TRBV3-1	TRBJ2-7	TRBD2	TGTGCCAGCAGCCACCTATTGACTAGCAGGAGGTACGAGCAGTACTTC	CASSHLLTSRRYEQYF
many	TRBV5-6	TRBJ2-1	NA	TGTGCCAGCAGCCGCCTATCCGATACGTACAATGAGCAGTTCTTC	CASSRLSDTYNEQFF
few	TRBV5-1	TRBJ1-5	NA	TGCGCCAGCAGCTTGGCCGGGGCGACCAATCAGCCCCAGCATTTT	CASSLAGATNQPQHF
few	TRBV5-1	TRBJ2-1	NA	TGCGCCAGCAGCGGGCTACGGGACTCCTACAATGAGCAGTTCTTC	CASSGLRDSYNEQFF
NA	TRBV29-1	TRBJ2-5	TRBD1	TGCAGCGTTGAGCGGACAGGTGGAGAGACCCGGTACTTC	CSVERTGGETRYF
NA	TRBV29-1	TRBJ2-5	NA	TGCAGTGGGACTGAAGAGACCCAGTACTTC	CSGTEETQYF
NA	TRBV20-1	TRBJ2-7	NA	TGCAGTGCTAGAGCTGGGGCCACCCCTGGGAGATACGAGCAGTACTTC	CSARAGATPGRYEQYF
few	TRBV4-1	TRBJ1-2	NA	TGCGCCAGCAGCCAAGATACAGGGTCCTTGGCTGGCTACACCTTC	CASSQDTGSLAGYTF
few	TRBV7-2	TRBJ2-6	NA	TGTGCCAGCAGCTTAGGGGTCAGGGTATCGGGGGCCAACGTCCTGACTTTC	CASSLGVRVSGANVLTF
NA	TRBV29-1	TRBJ2-1	NA	TGCAGCGTTGGTAGGCATGGGAATGAGCAGTTCTTC	CSVGRHGNEQFF
NA	TRBV18	TRBJ1-6	TRBD1	TGTGCCAGCTCACCAAATCAGGAAGGGGGCGATTCACCCCTCCACTTT	CASSPNQEGGDSPLHF
many	TRBV20-1	TRBJ2-1	NA	TGCAGTGCTAGGGGGCAACCAGCAAAGCAGTTCTTC	CSARGQPAKQFF
many	TRBV28	TRBJ2-1	NA	TGTGCCACCCAGGATCCTTACTCCTACAATGAGCAGTTCTTC	CATQDPYSYNEQFF
once	TRBV20-1	TRBJ1-4	TRBD1	TGCAGTGCTAGTGGGGGACAGGGGTCGACTAATGAAAAACTGTTTTTT	CSASGGQGSTNEKLFF